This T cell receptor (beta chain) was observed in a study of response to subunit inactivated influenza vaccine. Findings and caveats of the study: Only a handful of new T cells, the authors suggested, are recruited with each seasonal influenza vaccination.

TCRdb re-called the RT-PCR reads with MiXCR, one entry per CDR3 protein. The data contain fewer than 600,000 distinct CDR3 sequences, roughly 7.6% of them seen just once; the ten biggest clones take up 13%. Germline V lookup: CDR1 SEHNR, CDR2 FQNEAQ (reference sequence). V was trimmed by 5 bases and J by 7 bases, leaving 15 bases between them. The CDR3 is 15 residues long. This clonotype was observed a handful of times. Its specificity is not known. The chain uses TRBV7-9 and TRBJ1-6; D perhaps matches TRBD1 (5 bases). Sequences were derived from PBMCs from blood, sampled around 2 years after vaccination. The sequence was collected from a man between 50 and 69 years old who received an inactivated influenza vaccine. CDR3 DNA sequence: TGTGCCAGCAGCCAGTGGAGGGGAAGGAATTCACCCCTCCACTTT. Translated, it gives CASSQWRGRNSPLHF.